This TCR beta chain came from a study of Ad26.COV2.S vaccination and SARS-CoV-2 variants (dated by TCRdb to the early 2020s). For the wider study: Vaccine-arm donors came from COV1001, a multicentre, randomized, double-blind, placebo-controlled phase I-IIa trial of Ad26.COV2.S in healthy adults. Trial participants were randomized into five groups of five: low-dose or high-dose Ad26.COV2.S given once or twice, or placebo on both occasions. The TCR-sequenced set comprised approximately 30 samples: roughly 19 Ad26.COV2.S vaccine recipients, 5 placebo recipients and 8 SARS-CoV-2 convalescent individuals. Ad26.COV2.S was given intramuscularly at 5x10^10 or 1x10^11 viral particles, as a single shot or as two shots 56 days apart. Sequencing of the TCRbeta repertoire served to evaluate the specificity and breadth of SARS-CoV-2-reactive T cell receptors following Ad26.COV2.S vaccination. Blinding of investigators to trial group allocation was maintained during experiments and outcome assessment.

The meaning of the sample's treatment or condition label: around 19 received Ad26.COV2.S at low or high dose, single or two shots; roughly 5 received placebo; per-sample allocation not given. Repertoires of vaccine and placebo recipients were sequenced from samples taken on day 63 after the first injection. In Cohort 1b, roughly 25 adults aged 18-55 years were enrolled at a single site in Boston, USA, between 29 July and 7 August 2020. Ad26.COV2.S was a replication-incompetent adenovirus type 26 vector expressing a prefusion-stabilized SARS-CoV-2 spike protein from the original Wuhan strain. Worth noting for this clone: Its antigen has not been determined. No qualities accompany the bases; no much larger clone lies one base away.

TCRbeta CDR3 regions were sequenced with the immunoSEQ Assay. After extraction, genomic DNA underwent amplification by bias-controlled multiplex PCR, followed by high-throughput sequencing. As for how the authors treated the data: Collapsing and filtering of sequences were performed to quantify the absolute abundance of each unique TCRbeta CDR3 region. Usable DNA was measured by amplifying reference genes present in all nucleated cells, and TCRbeta template counts were normalized to that usable DNA to estimate T cell fraction. Repertoire TCRs were annotated as SARS-CoV-2-specific when V gene, CDR3 amino acid sequence and J gene were exactly matched to a known reactive TCR set. The reference SARS-CoV-2 TCR set came from MIRA and was filtered for enrichment in COVID-19-positive ImmuneCODE repertoires, removing public or cross-reactive TCRs. Using the MIRA antigens, annotated TCRs were further analysed by specific ORF or by position within an ORF. Breadth was defined as annotated unique rearrangements over total unique productive rearrangements; depth was the summed frequency of those rearrangements. Two-sided Wilcoxon rank-sum tests were applied when comparing TCR breadth between groups. In its TCRdb copy, this immuneACCESS table keeps in-frame sequences only and misses some clones. Where compared with another copy, unresolved V genes explain less than half of these, and the others have no known cause. The V and J calls and clone size come from that table; D and trimming were worked out from the DNA. The sample contains some 400,000 clones, 89% of them found a single time. The ten largest clones add up to around 1.8% of the sample.

The paper as a whole reports these results and caveats: Vaccine and placebo recipients had similar non-spike TCR breadth, a finding consistent with the vaccine containing only spike. Comparing responses between vaccine doses or regimens was not something the study was powered to do. Substantial breadth of spike-specific CD8+ and CD4+ T cell responses was reported after vaccination. Higher spike-specific TCR breadth was observed in Ad26.COV2.S recipients than in placebo recipients (P = 0.0014). It was noted by the authors that total T cell responses may have been underestimated by the TCR breadth and depth analyses.

The input for sequencing was peripheral blood, taken in a trial of Ad26.COV2.S vaccine versus placebo. The TCR comes from a person aged 18-65 years who received the Ad26.COV2.S COVID-19 vaccine or a placebo.

The CDR3 region reads CASSVGTANSPLHF. At the DNA level, the sequence is TGTGCCAGCAGCGTAGGGACAGCCAATTCACCCCTCCACTTT. Recombination linked TRBV9 to TRBJ1-6, and possibly TRBD1, on 6 matching bases. The germline V gene encodes CDR1 SGDLS and CDR2 YYNGEE. A distance of 8 bases separates the germline ends of V and J, which lose 0 bases and 7 bases respectively. From the cysteine up to the phenylalanine, the CDR3 has a length of 14 residues. The DNA shown is the 42-base CDR3, in frame from base 1.